This entry lists 14 T cell receptor beta chains sequenced from one sample in a study of cytomegalovirus exposure and HLA in healthy donors. The PCR made use of 60 Vbeta and 13 Jbeta primers. TCRdb's table, derived via immunoSEQ multiplex PCR, lists solely in-frame clones and lacks some. The sample lists around 110,000 clones, roughly 76% seen once, with 2.1% in the top ten. Sequencing was performed on PBMCs. All receptors derive from a man aged 25 to 45 in good health and CMV-seronegative.

The chain combines TRBV23-1 with TRBJ2-6; D might be TRBD1 (6 bases). TRBV23-1 is filed as an ORF, its function uncertain. CDR3 length: 15 amino acids. The V end was cut by 10 bases, the J end by 0 bases, with 13 bases between. CDR3 sequence (DNA): TGCGCCACCGGGACATTACCCTCTGGGGCCAACGTCCTGACTTTC. This encodes CATGTLPSGANVLTF.

The table lists this clone with a count of one. The V and J genes are TRBV15 and TRBJ1-2; 7 bases fit TRBD1. This CDR3 spans 15 amino acids. With V trimmed by 6 bases and J by 1 base, 8 bases remained unmatched. Germline CDR1 reads LNHNV; CDR2 reads YYDKDF (reference sequence). CDR3 bases: TGTGCCACCAGGTCTGGAACAGGGGATAACTATGGCTACACCTTC. Translation gives CATRSGTGDNYGYTF.

This clone was counted a single time. The gene calls are TRBV2 and TRBJ2-4, with D perhaps TRBD2 (7 bases). Germline CDR1 reads SNHLY; CDR2 reads FYNNEI. The CDR3 loop spans 13 amino acids. The V end was cut by 2 bases, the J end by 12 bases, with 14 bases between. CDR3: CASSEKGGGSQYF. The CDR3 DNA reads TGTGCCAGCAGTGAAAAGGGGGGGGGCAGTCAGTACTTC.

The CDR3 region is CASRADRRARIYNSPLHF. The CDR3 DNA reads TGTGCCAGCAGAGCTGACAGGCGGGCGAGGATCTATAATTCACCCCTCCACTTT. The V and J genes are TRBV5-8 and TRBJ1-6, with D perhaps matching TRBD1 (6 bases). This CDR3 spans 18 amino acids. Trimming removed 5 bases at V and 3 bases at J, with 21 bases between. Germline lookup yields CDR1 SGHTS and CDR2 YDEGEE.

V is TRBV7-9 and J is TRBJ1-2; D call uncertain. V dropped 6 bases and J dropped 0 bases, with 11 bases sitting between them. The CDR3 has 14 amino acids. Germline CDR1 and CDR2: SEHNR and FQNEAQ (reference sequence). CDR3 loop: CASSDGAANYGYTF. The CDR3 coding sequence is TGTGCCAGCAGTGACGGAGCAGCTAACTATGGCTACACCTTC.

This clone was observed a few times. The chain carries TRBV7-8 and TRBJ1-1; a weak D match, TRBD1 (6 bases). CDR1 is SGHVS and CDR2 is FQNEAQ in the germline V gene. This CDR3 contains 14 residues. With 6 bases removed from V and 7 bases from J, the gap between germline ends came to 18 bases. The CDR3 spells CASRSAAGGLEAFF. The CDR3 DNA sequence: TGTGCCAGCAGGTCCGCGGCCGGGGGGCTTGAAGCTTTCTTT.

This chain joins TRBV5-4 and TRBJ2-3, with TRBD2 matching 12 bases. Trimming took 5 bases from V and 5 from J; bases not matched to a gene: 9. Germline V gene data show CDR1 as SGHNT and CDR2 as YYREEE (reference sequence). This CDR3 spans 16 amino acids. CDR3 protein: CASSFPSGGAQDTQYF. DNA for the CDR3: TGTGCCAGCAGTTTTCCTAGCGGGGGGGCCCAAGATACGCAGTATTTT.

The CDR3 loop is CASTGTGETEAFF. DNA for the CDR3: TGCGCCAGCACCGGGACAGGGGAAACTGAAGCTTTCTTT. The chain carries TRBV5-1 and TRBJ1-1; TRBD1 matches at 10 bases. The CDR3 runs 13 residues. From germline, CDR1 is SGHRS and CDR2 YFSETQ. Losses at the gene ends were 6 bases for V and 5 bases for J; bases not matched to a gene: 4. Looking up the rest from reference TRBV5-1 and TRBJ1-1 gives the full variable domain: KAGVTQTPRYLIKTRGQQVTLSCSPISGHRSVSWYQQTPGQGLQFLFEYFSETQRNKGNFPGRFSGRQFSNSRSEMNVSTLELGDSALYLCASTGTGETEAFFGQGTRLTVV.

V and J are TRBV27 and TRBJ1-5; D is ambiguous. The CDR3 contains 17 residues. The germline V gene has CDR1 MNHEY and CDR2 SMNVEV (reference sequence). The ends were cut back, 4 bases at V and 0 bases at J, with 16 bases in the middle. The CDR3 loop reads CASSSTWRDYSNQPQHF. The CDR3 DNA follows: TGTGCCAGCAGTTCCACTTGGAGGGATTATAGCAATCAGCCCCAGCATTTT.

A few counts support this clone. In DNA, the CDR3 is TGTGCCAGCAGTAGACAGGGGGTGGGCTACGAGCAGTACTTC. Amino acids: CASSRQGVGYEQYF. This sequence joins TRBV5-5 and TRBJ2-7; 9 bases are a match to TRBD1. Unmatched junction bases numbered 6, after V lost 5 bases and J lost 3 bases. The CDR3 totals 14 residues. Germline CDR1 is SGHKS and CDR2 is YYEKEE (reference sequence).

For this clone: This sample includes further DNA sequences coding for the same CDR3. The rearrangement links TRBV14 to TRBJ1-6; a weak D match, TRBD1 (6 bases). V was trimmed by 1 base and J by 11 bases, leaving 15 bases between them. The germline CDR1 and CDR2 sequences are SGHDN and FVKESK. The CDR3 length is 15 residues. The CDR3 coding sequence is TGTGCCAGCAGCCAAGGAGTCGGCAGGGGAACACCCCTCCACTTT. This translates into CASSQGVGRGTPLHF.

There are a few counts of this clone. This sequence joins TRBV11-2 and TRBJ2-5, with D perhaps matching TRBD2 (5 bases). The V end was cut by 4 bases, the J end by 4 bases, with 13 bases between. The CDR3 loop spans 14 amino acids. The germline gives CDR1 SGHAT, CDR2 FQNNGV. In DNA form, the CDR3 reads TGTGCCAGCAGCTCCCGAAGAGGGTCAGAGACCCAGTACTTC. Translating it yields CASSSRRGSETQYF.

V usage is TRBV30 and J usage is TRBJ2-7; no firm D call. Between the trimmed V and J ends, which lost 4 bases and 3 bases, there was a span of 10 bases. This CDR3 spans 12 amino acids. CDR1 and CDR2 (germline): GTSNPN, SVGIG (reference sequence). The CDR3 sequence: CAWTSNSYEQYF. The CDR3, as DNA: TGTGCCTGGACATCTAATAGCTACGAGCAGTACTTC.

This rearrangement joins TRBV6-4 to TRBJ2-2; 7 bases align to TRBD1. CDR1 and CDR2 from the germline V gene are MRHNA and SNTAGT. The CDR3 loop spans 13 amino acids. V was clipped by 4 bases and J by 4 bases; unmatched bases: 0. Here the CDR3 reads CASSAGGTGELFF. The CDR3 region has the DNA TGTGCCAGCAGTGCAGGGGGCACCGGGGAGCTGTTTTTT.